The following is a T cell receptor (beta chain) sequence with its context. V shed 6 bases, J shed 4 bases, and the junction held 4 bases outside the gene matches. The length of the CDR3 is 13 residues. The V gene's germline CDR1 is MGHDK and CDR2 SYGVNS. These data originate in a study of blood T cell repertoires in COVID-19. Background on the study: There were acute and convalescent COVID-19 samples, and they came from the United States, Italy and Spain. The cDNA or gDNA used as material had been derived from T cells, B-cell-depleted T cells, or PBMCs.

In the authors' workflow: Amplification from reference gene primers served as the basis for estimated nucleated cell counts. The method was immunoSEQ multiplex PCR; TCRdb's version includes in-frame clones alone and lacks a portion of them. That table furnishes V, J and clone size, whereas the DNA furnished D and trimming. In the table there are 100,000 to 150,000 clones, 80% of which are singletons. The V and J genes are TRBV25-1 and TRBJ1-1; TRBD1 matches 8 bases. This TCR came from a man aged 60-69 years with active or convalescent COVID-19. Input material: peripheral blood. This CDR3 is CASRDRDITEAFF. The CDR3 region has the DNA TGTGCCAGCAGGGACAGGGATATCACTGAAGCTTTCTTT.